A single sample gave rise to the 19 T cell receptor beta chains below, sequenced in a study of cytomegalovirus exposure and HLA in healthy donors (dated by TCRdb to 2016 to 2017). The library was built by means of the immunoSEQ multiplex PCR assay. In its TCRdb copy, this immuneACCESS table keeps in-frame sequences only and misses some clones. Where compared with another copy, unresolved V genes explain less than half of these, and the others have no known cause. The sample table lists roughly 330,000 clones, about 85% of them with a count of one. The ten largest clones capture about 1.2% of the sample. Sample: PBMCs. The receptors were sampled from a woman aged 25 to 39 in good health and CMV-seropositive.

The rearrangement uses TRBV28 and TRBJ2-7, with 9 bases identical to TRBD2. CDR1 is MDHEN, CDR2 SYDVKM, per germline. The trim removed 7 bases at V and 2 bases at J, leaving 0 bases unmatched. The CDR3 contains 12 residues. CDR3 DNA sequence: TGTGCCAGCACTAGCGGGACCTACGAGCAGTACTTC. Translated: CASTSGTYEQYF.

This clone turned up a few times. The chain joins TRBV6-5 to TRBJ2-1; 7 nucleotides line up with TRBD2. Germline loops: CDR1 MNHEY, CDR2 SVGAGI. This CDR3 is 14 amino acids long. The V and J ends lost 5 bases and 9 bases, in that order; junction bases with no gene match: 10. For the CDR3, the DNA is TGTGCCAGCAGTGGAGAGGGAGGGACCAGTGAGCAGTTCTTC. This translates into CASSGEGGTSEQFF.

The CDR3, as DNA: TGTGCCTTTTACAGGGTGATGGAGACCCAGTACTTC. Amino acids: CAFYRVMETQYF. The chain is built from TRBV30 and TRBJ2-5, with a possible D match to TRBD1 (6 bases). The CDR3 is made up of 12 amino acids. The germline V gene has CDR1 GTSNPN and CDR2 SVGIG (reference sequence). Trimming pared 7 bases from V and 5 bases from J, leaving 14 bases between.

The gene calls are TRBV2 and TRBJ2-7; D may correspond to TRBD1 or TRBD2 (6 bases each). V lost 7 bases, J lost 0 bases, and 10 bases lay in between. Germline V lookup: CDR1 SNHLY, CDR2 FYNNEI. This CDR3 comprises 13 residues. The CDR3 loop reads CASTRGPSYEQYF. CDR3 DNA sequence: TGTGCCAGCACCCGGGGGCCCTCCTACGAGCAGTACTTC. Together with reference TRBV2 and TRBJ2-7, the CDR3 gives the full variable domain: EPEVTQTPSHQVTQMGQEVILRCVPISNHLYFYWYRQILGQKVEFLVSFYNNEISEKSEIFDDQFSVERPDGSNFTLKIRSTKLEDSAMYFCASTRGPSYEQYFGPGTRLTVT.

The rearrangement uses TRBV5-1 and TRBJ2-1; TRBD2 is a possible D gene (5 bases). Germline CDR1 reads SGHRS; CDR2 reads YFSETQ. This CDR3 has 15 residues. V lost 1 base and J 4 bases, leaving 12 bases between the germline ends. The chain's CDR3 is CASSLPPGIYNEQFF. CDR3 coding DNA: TGCGCCAGCAGCTTGCCCCCGGGAATTTACAATGAGCAGTTCTTC.

A few counts support this clone. The chain combines TRBV5-5 with TRBJ1-1; D is uncertain. The germline CDR1 and CDR2 sequences are SGHKS and YYEKEE (reference sequence). V gave up 0 bases and J gave up 5 bases, with 8 bases separating them. The CDR3 runs to 13 residues. The CDR3 DNA sequence: TGTGCCAGCAGCTTGGGGGGAGAAACTGAAGCTTTCTTT. Protein sequence: CASSLGGETEAFF.

In this sample, this clone turned up a few times. This chain uses TRBV27 with TRBJ2-1; D is tentatively TRBD1 or TRBD2 (5 bases each). CDR1 and CDR2 from the germline V gene are MNHEY and SMNVEV (reference sequence). The CDR3 runs 13 residues. Trimming removed 7 bases from V and 7 bases from J, with 14 bases in between. The CDR3 DNA is TGTGCCAGCACGTATAATGGGGGTAATGAGCAGTTCTTC. This sequence encodes CASTYNGGNEQFF.

This chain joins TRBV11-1 and TRBJ2-4; the match to TRBD2 covers 8 bases. The CDR3 is 15 residues long. V dropped 4 bases and J dropped 0; count of bases not matched to a gene: 2. CDR1 is SGHAT and CDR2 is FQDESV in the germline V gene (reference sequence). The CDR3 region is CASSYLAGAKNIQYF. DNA of the CDR3: TGTGCCAGCAGCTACCTAGCGGGAGCCAAAAACATTCAGTACTTC. Full variable domain (missing parts from reference TRBV11-1 and TRBJ2-4): EAEVAQSPRYKITEKSQAVAFWCDPISGHATLYWYRQILGQGPELLVQFQDESVVDDSQLPKDRFSAERLKGVDSTLKIQPAELGDSAMYLCASSYLAGAKNIQYFGAGTRLSVL.

J is TRBJ1-1 and V is TRBV5-1; D gene unclear. Germline CDR1 and CDR2: SGHRS and YFSETQ. V lost 4 bases, J lost 4 bases, and 5 bases lay in between. The CDR3 runs to 11 residues. This chain's CDR3 is CASSASTEAFF. In DNA, the CDR3 is TGCGCCAGCAGCGCTAGCACTGAAGCTTTCTTT.

This clone is a singleton in its sample. The V gene is TRBV7-6, the J gene TRBJ2-1; 12 bases are a match to TRBD2. The V and J ends lost 5 bases and 4 bases, in that order; junction bases with no gene match: 3. CDR1 and CDR2 (germline): SGHVS, FNYEAQ. The CDR3 extends over 15 amino acids. CDR3 DNA sequence: TGTGCCAGCAGCCTCGGGACTAGCGGGTACAATGAGCAGTTCTTC. This translates into CASSLGTSGYNEQFF.

On this clone itself: One end of the junction varies from germline; a read error may be responsible. V and J are TRBV6-1 and TRBJ1-4, with unresolved D. The germline V gene encodes CDR1 MNHNS and CDR2 SASEGT. This CDR3 region has 17 residues. CDR3 nucleotide sequence: TGTGCCAGCAGTAAAGCCTTCGCGGCAGGACTAAATGAAAAACTGTTTTTT. It translates to CASSKAFAAGLNEKLFF.

The chain links TRBV27 to TRBJ2-3; D is undetermined. The CDR3 totals 13 residues. Germline CDR1 is MNHEY and CDR2 is SMNVEV (reference sequence). V lost 7 bases, J lost 0 bases, and 8 bases lay in between. The chain's CDR3 is CASNSRSTDTQYF. The CDR3 coding sequence is TGTGCCAGCAACAGCCGAAGCACAGATACGCAGTATTTT.

V gene TRBV18 combines with J gene TRBJ2-3; a weak D match, TRBD2 (6 bases). V was pared by 4 bases and J by 6 bases, with 17 bases between. The CDR3 has 15 amino acids. Germline CDR1 is KGHSH and CDR2 is LQKENI. The CDR3 DNA follows: TGTGCCAGCTCACATAGCGGAGATAGAGCGGATACGCAGTATTTT. This sequence encodes CASSHSGDRADTQYF. Based on the CDR3 plus reference TRBV18 and TRBJ2-3, the full variable domain is NAGVMQNPRHLVRRRGQEARLRCSPMKGHSHVYWYRQLPEEGLKFMVYLQKENIIDESGMPKERFSAEFPKEGPSILRIQQVVRGDSAAYFCASSHSGDRADTQYFGPGTRLTVL.

The chain has TRBV30 and TRBJ1-5; 10 positions match TRBD1. V lost 5 bases and J lost 3; bases outside the gene matches: 1. CDR3 length: 13 residues. Looked up from germline, CDR1 is GTSNPN and CDR2 is SVGIG (reference sequence). The CDR3 spells CAWGTGVNQPQHF. The CDR3 DNA sequence: TGTGCCTGGGGGACAGGGGTCAATCAGCCCCAGCATTTT.

The chain combines TRBV27 with TRBJ2-7, with 9 bases that match TRBD2. Germline V gives CDR1 MNHEY, CDR2 SMNVEV (reference sequence). This CDR3 region has 16 residues. V lost 3 bases and J lost 0; bases outside the gene matches: 6. CDR3 bases: TGTGCCAGCAGTTTGGGACCGGGACTAGCCTCCTACGAGCAGTACTTC. This translates into CASSLGPGLASYEQYF.

The rearrangement links TRBV19 to TRBJ2-7; 11 nucleotides align to TRBD1. The V segment lost 4 bases and the J segment 9 bases; nucleotides outside the gene matches: 8. Germline V gene sequence: CDR1 LNHDA, CDR2 SQIVND (reference sequence). The CDR3 has 14 amino acids. This CDR3 reads CASSTGQGATAQYF. The CDR3 DNA follows: TGTGCCAGTAGTACCGGACAGGGGGCAACAGCGCAGTACTTC.

The chain has TRBV27 and TRBJ2-7, with 9 bases that match TRBD2. This CDR3 spans 15 amino acids. V was pared by 6 bases and J by 4 bases, with 10 bases of the junction left unmatched. Germline V lookup: CDR1 MNHEY, CDR2 SMNVEV (reference sequence). CDR3 amino acids: CASSVGLAKLYEQYF. The CDR3 coding sequence is TGTGCCAGCAGCGTCGGACTAGCGAAGCTGTACGAGCAGTACTTC.

V usage is TRBV5-6 and J usage is TRBJ1-1; tentative D call: TRBD1 (5 bases). The CDR3 runs to 15 residues. Trimming took off 3 bases at V and 3 bases at J, with 15 bases between the two ends. Germline V lookup: CDR1 SGHDT, CDR2 YYEEEE. The CDR3 protein is CASSSTGTPDTEAFF. DNA for the CDR3: TGTGCCAGCAGCTCGACGGGGACCCCGGACACTGAAGCTTTCTTT. Full variable domain (outside the CDR3, taken from reference TRBV5-6 and TRBJ1-1): DAGVTQSPTHLIKTRGQQVTLRCSPKSGHDTVSWYQQALGQGPQFIFQYYEEEERQRGNFPDRFSGHQFPNYSSELNVNALLLGDSALYLCASSSTGTPDTEAFFGQGTRLTVV.

The chain couples TRBV15 to TRBJ2-1; TRBD1 might be the D (5 bases). The CDR3 totals 15 residues. Between the trimmed V and J ends, which lost 0 bases and 3 bases, there was a span of 9 bases. Germline CDR1 is LNHNV and CDR2 is YYDKDF (reference sequence). The CDR3, as DNA: TGTGCCACCAGCAGAGATGGGGCAGGCTACAATGAGCAGTTCTTC. Its translation: CATSRDGAGYNEQFF.